This T cell receptor beta chain was observed in a study of CD8+ T cells in alopecia areata. Whole-study context: The study gave treated patients oral tofacitinib at 5 to 10 mg twice daily.

Germline V lookup: CDR1 KGHSY, CDR2 FQNENV. V shed 3 bases and J 6 bases; nucleotides not matched to a gene: 3. The CDR3 sequence is 15 residues long. Sequencing used cDNA as its template, made by extracting RNA and reverse transcribing it. Profiling relied on immunoSEQ multiplex PCR, and the TCRdb table lists in-frame clones only, not all of them. The sample carries some 190,000 clones, approximately 51% recorded once. The treatment here: oral pan-JAK inhibitor, 5-10 mg twice daily. Study conclusions and caveats: Clonality exceeded that of normal scalp in lesional scalp, most notably in alopecia totalis/universalis.

Comment on this clone: The antigen is unknown.

V and J are TRBV16 and TRBJ2-1; TRBD2 matches at 12 bases. This TCR was sampled from a human donor with alopecia areata. The sequences come from CD8+ T cells sorted from blood, collected at roughly week 52, from a patient treated with tofacitinib. The CDR3 region is CASSHPSGGANEQFF. CDR3 bases: TGTGCCAGCAGCCACCCTAGCGGGGGGGCCAATGAGCAGTTCTTC.